This T cell receptor (beta chain) was captured in a study of T cells in Graves' hyperthyroidism and ophthalmopathy. Researchers amplified the TCR beta CDR3 regions from RNA transcripts. The TCR CDR3 first-round RT-PCR relied on the HTBI primer set. TCRdb redid the calling of the multiplex PCR reads with MiXCR, one entry per CDR3 protein. Found here are approximately 620,000 distinct CDR3 sequences, roughly a sixth of them singletons; the top ten hold less than 3.5%. V was pared by 1 base and J by 6 bases, with 18 bases between. CDR3 length equals 15 residues. CDR1 and CDR2 from the germline V gene are DFQATT and SNEGSKA (reference sequence). This clonotype has only a few counts. The antigen is undetermined. Diagnoses were established using clinical symptoms, serum thyroxine and TRAb, thyroid ultrasound and orbital computed tomography. Study-level findings and limits: Most thyroid clonotypes expanded above 0.001 were also detected in blood. Ophthalmopathy cases were set apart from stable hyperthyroidism by a 13 V-J model.

Material for sequencing was blood. The receptor comes from a woman in her thirties or forties with Graves' ophthalmopathy. This chain connects TRBV20-1 to TRBJ1-1; perhaps TRBD1 as D (5 bases). CDR3 sequence: CSARVHLGGVPEAFF. The CDR3 nucleotides are TGCAGTGCTAGAGTTCATTTGGGGGGTGTCCCTGAAGCTTTCTTT.